This T cell receptor (beta chain) derives from a study of CD8 T cells in ankylosing spondylitis. This clonotype was found a few times. What it binds is not known. Study-wide results and limits: Apparently characteristic of ankylosing spondylitis blood was a TCR beta motif (under ten highly homologous variants). Disease-associated clones were reportedly significantly overrepresented in matched ankylosing spondylitis synovial fluid. Reports of some motif variants in reactive arthritis synovial fluid and blood predate this one.

Using quantitative 5'-RACE with molecular barcodes, the authors made TCR beta libraries. One entry per CDR3 protein results from TCRdb running MiXCR on the 5' RACE reads. The repertoire holds tens of thousands of distinct CDR3 sequences, about 27% seen once, with around 60% in the top ten. The trim removed 5 bases at V and 10 bases at J, leaving 6 bases unmatched. The CDR3 runs to 14 residues. Germline loops: CDR1 MDHEN, CDR2 SYDVKM. Material for sequencing was blood, either unsorted or a sorted T cell fraction (not recorded which). The rearrangement uses TRBV28 and TRBJ2-3, with TRBD2 matching 13 bases. This receptor was taken from a male donor with ankylosing spondylitis or in good health (not recorded which). CDR3: CASSLGLAGEAQYF. The CDR3 bases are TGTGCCAGCAGTCTTGGACTAGCGGGGGAAGCGCAGTATTTT.